These 27 T cell receptor beta chains were sequenced from one sample in a study of Ad26.COV2.S vaccination and SARS-CoV-2 variants. Libraries were prepared by immunoSEQ multiplex PCR; TCRdb keeps only in-frame clonotypes and omits some of them. The data contain some 340,000 clones, 86% of them singletons. The sample's treatment: some 19 received Ad26.COV2.S at low or high dose, single or two shots; roughly 5 received placebo; per-sample allocation not given. Following the first vaccine or placebo injection, samples were taken on day 63. Sequenced here: peripheral blood, sampled in a trial of Ad26.COV2.S vaccine versus placebo. These receptors were obtained from a person between 18 and 65 years old who received the Ad26.COV2.S COVID-19 vaccine or a placebo.

This chain uses TRBV7-9 with TRBJ2-1; D call uncertain. This CDR3 is built from 13 residues. Germline V gene lookup returns CDR1 SEHNR and CDR2 FQNEAQ (reference sequence). Trimming shortened V by 1 base and J by 10 bases, and 11 bases separated the two germline ends. The CDR3 region is CASSLGPLQEQFF. Written as DNA, the CDR3 is TGTGCCAGCAGCTTAGGACCCCTCCAAGAGCAGTTCTTC.

This chain connects TRBV25-1 to TRBJ2-6; D is unresolved. Between the trimmed V and J ends, which lost 6 bases and 0 bases, there was a span of 3 bases. This CDR3 comprises 13 residues. CDR1 is MGHDK, CDR2 SYGVNS, per germline. CDR3 sequence: CASSSSGANVLTF. The DNA of the CDR3 is TGTGCCAGCAGCTCCTCTGGGGCCAACGTCCTGACTTTC. Filled out from reference TRBV25-1 and TRBJ2-6, the complete variable domain reads EADIYQTPRYLVIGTGKKITLECSQTMGHDKMYWYQQDPGMELHLIHYSYGVNSTEKGDLSSESTVSRIRTEHFPLTLESARPSHTSQYLCASSSSGANVLTFGAGSRLTVL.

V gene TRBV9 combines with J gene TRBJ2-1; 8 bases are a match to TRBD2. Germline CDR1 reads SGDLS; CDR2 reads YYNGEE. V dropped 0 bases and J dropped 5; count of bases not matched to a gene: 7. The CDR3 has 16 residues. In nucleotides, the CDR3 is TGTGCCAGCAGCGTAGGCCCAGCGGGGGCCCACAATGAGCAGTTCTTC. Translated: CASSVGPAGAHNEQFF.

The J gene is TRBJ2-2, the V gene TRBV5-1; D may be TRBD1 (5 bases). V lost 2 bases to trimming and J lost 5 bases, with 7 bases between them. The CDR3 contains 13 residues. The germline V gene has CDR1 SGHRS and CDR2 YFSETQ. The CDR3 DNA reads as TGCGCCAGCAGCTTCCAGGGTACCGGGGAGCTGTTTTTT. It codes for CASSFQGTGELFF.

The chain uses TRBV19 and TRBJ1-3; no definite D call. The V gene's germline CDR1 is LNHDA and CDR2 SQIVND (reference sequence). CDR3 length: 14 amino acids. V was cut by 6 bases and J by 0 bases, with 9 bases left in between. The CDR3 is CASREQLSGNTIYF. The CDR3 bases are TGTGCCAGTAGAGAACAGCTCTCTGGAAACACCATATATTTT.

The V and J genes are TRBV18 and TRBJ2-7; 7 nucleotides line up with TRBD1. V dropped 4 bases and J dropped 4; count of bases not matched to a gene: 4. Per the germline V gene, CDR1 is KGHSH and CDR2 is LQKENI. The CDR3 sequence is 13 residues long. CDR3: CASSRQGLYEQYF. The CDR3 DNA reads TGTGCCAGCTCACGACAGGGTTTGTACGAGCAGTACTTC.

The rearrangement uses TRBV30 and TRBJ2-2; no definite D call. The CDR3 runs to 13 residues. Germline values: CDR1 GTSNPN, CDR2 SVGIG (reference sequence). Trimming removed 3 bases at V and 7 bases at J, with 12 bases between. The CDR3 loop reads CAWSLWGHGELFF. The DNA for the CDR3 is TGTGCCTGGAGCTTGTGGGGTCACGGGGAGCTGTTTTTT. The full variable domain, completed using reference TRBV30 and TRBJ2-2, is SQTIHQWPATLVQPVGSPLSLECTVEGTSNPNLYWYRQAAGRGLQLLFYSVGIGQISSEVPQNLSASRPQDRQFILSSKKLLLSDSGFYLCAWSLWGHGELFFGEGSRLTVL.

The V and J genes are TRBV5-4 and TRBJ2-7; D is unresolved. Looked up from germline, CDR1 is SGHNT and CDR2 is YYREEE (reference sequence). This CDR3 region has 14 residues. The ends were cut back, 7 bases at V and 8 bases at J, with 22 bases in the middle. The CDR3 sequence: CASGSAGVSVQQYF. The CDR3 region has the DNA TGTGCCAGCGGGTCAGCAGGAGTTAGTGTTCAGCAGTACTTC.

The chain links TRBV5-1 to TRBJ1-1; D gene uncertain. CDR3 size: 18 residues. Germline values: CDR1 SGHRS, CDR2 YFSETQ. The germline V and J ends were trimmed by 2 bases and 1 base, with 21 bases remaining between them. CDR3 nucleotides: TGCGCCAGCAGCTTCCTTAGTTCGTCGATACGCGAGAACACTGAAGCTTTCTTT. This encodes CASSFLSSSIRENTEAFF.

This clone was counted only a few times. This sequence joins TRBV19 and TRBJ1-6; D uncertain. This CDR3 is built from 18 residues. The germline CDR1 and CDR2 sequences are LNHDA and SQIVND (reference sequence). V lost 5 bases and J lost 0, with 17 bases in between. CDR3 region: CASSAKVKGSSYNSPLHF. CDR3 nucleotide sequence: TGTGCCAGTAGTGCGAAAGTGAAAGGGAGCTCCTATAATTCACCCCTCCACTTT.

This chain links TRBV5-1 with TRBJ2-6; D perhaps matches TRBD1 (5 bases). The germline CDR1 and CDR2 sequences are SGHRS and YFSETQ. The ends were cut back, 3 bases at V and 0 bases at J, with 16 bases in the middle. The CDR3 is 18 amino acids. CDR3 loop: CASSSAGYPISGANVLTF. The CDR3 nucleotides are TGCGCCAGCAGCTCGGCAGGGTACCCCATCTCTGGGGCCAACGTCCTGACTTTC.

This sequence joins TRBV27 and TRBJ2-2, with no clear D. The germline V gene encodes CDR1 MNHEY and CDR2 SMNVEV (reference sequence). The CDR3 sequence is 15 residues long. Deletions cut 2 bases from V and 2 bases from J, with 9 bases between. The CDR3 loop is CASSLVAVNTGELFF. The CDR3 DNA follows: TGTGCCAGCAGTTTAGTCGCTGTAAACACCGGGGAGCTGTTTTTT.

This clone has just one count. The V call is TRBV7-2, the J call TRBJ1-6; tentative D call: TRBD1 (5 bases). The germline V gene encodes CDR1 SGHTA and CDR2 FQGNSA. V was shortened by 7 bases and J by 4 bases, with 5 bases between the two germline ends. The CDR3 spans 12 residues. DNA of the CDR3: TGTGCCAGCAAGGGGTATAATTCACCCCTCCACTTT. The encoded protein is CASKGYNSPLHF.

The chain is built from TRBV5-1 and TRBJ2-7; the D gene is possibly TRBD2 (5 bases). The CDR3 covers 12 residues. The ends were cut back, 7 bases at V and 3 bases at J, with 11 bases in the middle. The germline V gene has CDR1 SGHRS and CDR2 YFSETQ. The CDR3 bases are TGCGCCAGCTCCCCCGGGATCTACGAGCAGTACTTC. It yields the protein CASSPGIYEQYF.

This rearrangement joins TRBV27 to TRBJ1-2; D is possibly TRBD1 (5 bases). Germline V gene data show CDR1 as MNHEY and CDR2 as SMNVEV (reference sequence). The V and J ends lost 3 bases and 4 bases respectively, with 15 bases between them. The CDR3 is made up of 15 amino acids. The CDR3 protein is CASSLDPGGVYGYTF. The CDR3 nucleotides read TGTGCCAGCAGTTTGGACCCCGGAGGGGTCTATGGCTACACCTTC.

This clone showed up just once. The chain is built from TRBV7-3 and TRBJ2-1, with TRBD1 identical over 7 bases. Germline V lookup: CDR1 SGHTA, CDR2 FQGTGA. Losses at the gene ends were 5 bases for V and 6 bases for J; bases not matched to a gene: 16. This CDR3 is 17 amino acids long. CDR3 loop: CASSPEGAQGVSNEQFF. In nucleotides, the CDR3 is TGTGCCAGCAGCCCAGAGGGGGCACAGGGAGTGAGCAATGAGCAGTTCTTC.

The chain recombines TRBV20-1 with TRBJ2-3; no clear D gene. The CDR3 covers 11 residues. Trimming shortened V by 4 bases and J by 5 bases, and 7 bases separated the two germline ends. Germline V lookup: CDR1 DFQATT, CDR2 SNEGSKA (reference sequence). The CDR3 is CSAKKEDTQYF. The DNA of the CDR3 is TGCAGTGCTAAGAAGGAAGATACGCAGTATTTT.

This sequence joins TRBV7-2 and TRBJ1-4; D gene uncertain. Germline CDR1 SGHTA, CDR2 FQGNSA. Trimming took 2 bases from V and 7 from J, leaving 11 bases between them. The CDR3 covers 14 residues. The chain's CDR3 is CASSLTGAGEKLFF. The CDR3 nucleotides are TGTGCCAGCAGCTTAACTGGAGCGGGTGAAAAACTGTTTTTT.

The chain uses TRBV7-3 and TRBJ2-1; 7 nucleotides match TRBD2. V was pared by 3 bases and J by 8 bases, with 4 bases of the junction left unmatched. Germline values: CDR1 SGHTA, CDR2 FQGTGA. The CDR3 sequence is 13 residues long. The CDR3 sequence: CASSFSREDEQFF. CDR3 nucleotide sequence: TGTGCCAGCAGCTTTAGTCGGGAGGATGAGCAGTTCTTC.

The chain has TRBV19 and TRBJ1-1; maybe TRBD1 (5 bases). This CDR3 is 14 amino acids long. With 3 bases removed from V and 5 bases from J, the gap between germline ends came to 13 bases. Germline V lookup: CDR1 LNHDA, CDR2 SQIVND (reference sequence). The CDR3 nucleotides read TGTGCCAGTAGTATCGGGGCAGAAGGAACTGAAGCTTTCTTT. This gives the protein CASSIGAEGTEAFF. The full variable domain, in which reference TRBV19 and TRBJ1-1 provide the parts outside the CDR3, is DGGITQSPKYLFRKEGQNVTLSCEQNLNHDAMYWYRQDPGQGLRLIYYSQIVNDFQKGDIAEGYSVSREKKESFPLTVTSAQKNPTAFYLCASSIGAEGTEAFFGQGTRLTVV.

CDR3 nucleotide sequence: TGTGCCAGCAGCTTGACTAGCGGGGCCCACGAGCAGTACTTC. Encoded protein: CASSLTSGAHEQYF. The chain has TRBV5-4 and TRBJ2-7, with 10 bases identical to TRBD2. The germline gives CDR1 SGHNT, CDR2 YYREEE (reference sequence). This CDR3 comprises 14 residues. The J segment lost 5 bases and the V segment lost 1 base, leaving 3 bases of the junction unmatched.

This rearrangement joins TRBV18 to TRBJ1-2; 11 nucleotides align to TRBD1. The V gene's germline CDR1 is KGHSH and CDR2 LQKENI. This CDR3 comprises 15 residues. The J segment lost 2 bases and the V segment lost 3 bases, leaving 2 bases of the junction unmatched. In nucleotides, the CDR3 is TGTGCCAGCTCACCGCGGACAGGGGGCAACTATGGCTACACCTTC. Translation gives CASSPRTGGNYGYTF.

The V call is TRBV5-1, the J call TRBJ1-1, with no clear D. Trimming took 4 bases from V and 3 from J, leaving 10 bases between them. Germline assignment: CDR1 SGHRS and CDR2 YFSETQ. The CDR3 is made up of 13 amino acids. CDR3 sequence (DNA): TGCGCCAGCAGCGTGGGAGGGTACACTGAAGCTTTCTTT. Translation: CASSVGGYTEAFF.

The chain is built from TRBV19 and TRBJ1-6; no clear D. The V gene lost 3 bases and the J gene lost 8 bases, with 5 bases spanning the gap. Germline CDR1 is LNHDA and CDR2 is SQIVND (reference sequence). The CDR3 extends over 12 amino acids. CDR3 residues: CASSIGDSPLHF. CDR3 DNA: TGTGCCAGTAGTATTGGGGATTCACCCCTCCACTTT.

The V gene is TRBV20-1, the J gene TRBJ1-2; no definite D call. V dropped 3 bases and J dropped 9 bases, with 11 bases sitting between them. Germline V gene lookup returns CDR1 DFQATT and CDR2 SNEGSKA (reference sequence). The length of the CDR3 is 11 residues. CDR3 in DNA: TGCAGTGCTAGCCCCCCGGGCCGCTACACCTTC. Protein product: CSASPPGRYTF.

Only one count was recorded for this clone. The chain recombines TRBV10-3 with TRBJ1-2, with D possibly matching TRBD1 (5 bases). The CDR3 spans 15 residues. V lost 1 base, J lost 6 bases, and 15 bases lay in between. Germline-derived CDR1 and CDR2 are ENHRY and SYGVKD. CDR3: CAISEYGQGPDGYTF. CDR3 nucleotides: TGTGCCATCAGTGAGTACGGGCAGGGACCAGATGGCTACACCTTC.

The chain recombines TRBV5-4 with TRBJ2-4; 7 nucleotides line up with TRBD2. The CDR3 contains 16 residues. V lost 3 bases and J lost 6; bases outside the gene matches: 12. Germline CDR1 and CDR2: SGHNT and YYREEE (reference sequence). The CDR3 DNA reads as TGTGCCAGCAGCTCCGGACTAGGATTGGTGGGAAACATTCAGTACTTC. Translation gives CASSSGLGLVGNIQYF.